Following are 18 T cell receptor beta chains from one sample sequenced in a study of blood T cell repertoires in COVID-19. TCRdb keeps only in-frame clones here, not all; method: immunoSEQ multiplex PCR. The top ten clones hold roughly 27% of a sample with some 120,000 clones, 85% to 90% of them seen once. Sequenced sample: peripheral blood. These receptors all stem from a woman over 75 with acute or convalescent COVID-19.

This clone was seen a single time. This chain links TRBV19 with TRBJ1-5, with 8 positions matching TRBD1. The CDR3 spans 15 residues. Trimming cost V 7 bases and J 6 bases; bases outside gene matches: 11. Germline V CDR1 and CDR2: LNHDA, SQIVND (reference sequence). DNA for the CDR3: TGTGCCAGTACCAACCGGGACAGGTTCGTTCAGCCCCAGCATTTT. Residues: CASTNRDRFVQPQHF. The complete variable domain, with remaining parts taken from reference TRBV19 and TRBJ1-5, reads DGGITQSPKYLFRKEGQNVTLSCEQNLNHDAMYWYRQDPGQGLRLIYYSQIVNDFQKGDIAEGYSVSREKKESFPLTVTSAQKNPTAFYLCASTNRDRFVQPQHFGDGTRLSIL.

This chain links TRBV7-2 with TRBJ1-2; no clear D. The CDR3 extends over 13 amino acids. Looked up from germline, CDR1 is SGHTA and CDR2 is FQGNSA. V gave up 0 bases and J gave up 4 bases, with 6 bases separating them. CDR3 nucleotide sequence: TGTGCCAGCAGCTTAGCGCGGTCCTATGGCTACACCTTC. Translated, it gives CASSLARSYGYTF.

V usage is TRBV19 and J usage is TRBJ1-1; D might be TRBD1 (5 bases). This CDR3 region has 15 residues. V lost 11 bases, J lost 5 bases, and 24 bases lay in between. The germline V gene encodes CDR1 LNHDA and CDR2 SQIVND (reference sequence). The CDR3 DNA follows: TGTGCCTCCTCTAGGGACTCCCCTAGGTGGACTGAAGCTTTCTTT. Translated, it gives CASSRDSPRWTEAFF. Supplemented by reference TRBV19 and TRBJ1-1, the full variable domain reads DGGITQSPKYLFRKEGQNVTLSCEQNLNHDAMYWYRQDPGQGLRLIYYSQIVNDFQKGDIAEGYSVSREKKESFPLTVTSAQKNPTAFYLCASSRDSPRWTEAFFGQGTRLTVV.

The rearrangement uses TRBV7-9 and TRBJ1-1, with D possibly being TRBD1 (6 bases). With 3 bases removed from V and 6 bases from J, the gap between germline ends came to 11 bases. The V gene's germline CDR1 is SEHNR and CDR2 FQNEAQ (reference sequence). The CDR3 contains 13 residues. In DNA form, the CDR3 reads TGTGCCAGCAGCTTCACAGGGCTATCTGAAGCTTTCTTT. Translating gives CASSFTGLSEAFF.

This chain connects TRBV19 to TRBJ1-5; TRBD1 matches 11 bases. The germline V gene has CDR1 LNHDA and CDR2 SQIVND (reference sequence). The CDR3 has 16 amino acids. The junction had 6 bases not matched to a gene; V was cut back by 7 bases and J by 1 base. The CDR3 spells CASKFRDRGSNQPQHF. In DNA form, the CDR3 reads TGTGCCAGTAAATTCCGGGACAGGGGGAGCAATCAGCCCCAGCATTTT.

The V and J genes are TRBV18 and TRBJ1-2; a possible D gene is TRBD1 (6 bases). Trimming shortened V by 0 bases and J by 8 bases, and 22 bases separated the two germline ends. CDR1 KGHSH and CDR2 LQKENI come from the germline V gene. The CDR3 runs to 17 residues. The CDR3 spells CASSPPSWDPSRGGYTF. In nucleotides, the CDR3 is TGTGCCAGCTCACCACCGTCATGGGACCCCTCCAGGGGAGGCTACACCTTC.

The chain employs TRBV5-1 and TRBJ1-4; no clear D gene. The germline V and J ends were trimmed by 0 bases and 0 bases, with 6 bases remaining between them. This CDR3 is built from 15 residues. Germline CDR1 is SGHRS and CDR2 is YFSETQ. This CDR3 reads CASSLGSATNEKLFF. The DNA of the CDR3 is TGCGCCAGCAGCTTGGGGAGTGCAACTAATGAAAAACTGTTTTTT.

The chain combines TRBV28 with TRBJ1-1; the D is unclear. Germline assignment: CDR1 MDHEN and CDR2 SYDVKM. The CDR3 has 13 residues. Between the trimmed V and J ends, which lost 10 bases and 0 bases, there was a span of 12 bases. The CDR3 sequence is CAIARFMNTEAFF. The CDR3 DNA is TGTGCCATCGCCAGGTTTATGAACACTGAAGCTTTCTTT. Together with reference TRBV28 and TRBJ1-1, the CDR3 gives the full variable domain: DVKVTQSSRYLVKRTGEKVFLECVQDMDHENMFWYRQDPGLGLRLIYFSYDVKMKEKGDIPEGYSVSREKKERFSLILESASTNQTSMYLCAIARFMNTEAFFGQGTRLTVV.

The chain joins TRBV11-3 to TRBJ1-1; D is undetermined. The CDR3 totals 13 residues. Germline CDR1 and CDR2: SGHNT and YENEEA. Trimming left V 1 base short and J 4 bases short, with 7 bases between. In nucleotides, the CDR3 is TGTGCCAGCAGCTTAGTGGCTGGCACTGAAGCTTTCTTT. Encoded protein: CASSLVAGTEAFF.

V and J are TRBV28 and TRBJ1-5, with D uncertain. V lost 3 bases and J lost 7, with 10 bases in between. This CDR3 spans 13 amino acids. Germline V gives CDR1 MDHEN, CDR2 SYDVKM. CDR3 residues: CASSLRSEQPQHF. In DNA, the CDR3 is TGTGCCAGCAGTTTGCGGTCAGAACAGCCCCAGCATTTT.

The V gene is TRBV7-2, the J gene TRBJ1-3; D may be TRBD1 (5 bases). The CDR3 runs to 14 residues. Germline V gives CDR1 SGHTA, CDR2 FQGNSA. The ends were cut back, 2 bases at V and 3 bases at J, with 8 bases in the middle. The CDR3 region is CASSLTGIGNTIYF. The CDR3 nucleotides are TGTGCCAGCAGCTTAACAGGAATTGGAAACACCATATATTTT.

V and J are TRBV6-5 and TRBJ1-1, with 10 nucleotides matching TRBD1. Germline CDR1 reads MNHEY; CDR2 reads SVGAGI. Trimming cost V 8 bases and J 12 bases; bases outside gene matches: 9. The CDR3 spans 12 residues. CDR3: CASRDRGAGSFF. The DNA for the CDR3 is TGTGCCAGCCGGGACAGGGGTGCCGGGTCTTTCTTT.

This chain joins TRBV6-5 and TRBJ1-4; tentative D call: TRBD1 (6 bases). The CDR3 has 13 residues. Trimming cost V 6 bases and J 7 bases, with 12 bases left between them. Germline lookup yields CDR1 MNHEY and CDR2 SVGAGI. DNA for the CDR3: TGTGCCAGCAGATACAAACAGGGTGAAAAACTGTTTTTT. This gives the protein CASRYKQGEKLFF.

This rearrangement joins TRBV7-2 to TRBJ2-2; TRBD1 matches at 7 bases. The CDR3 runs to 16 residues. In germline, CDR1 is SGHTA, CDR2 FQGNSA. After removal of 2 bases from V and 2 bases from J, the junction contained 5 bases not matched to a gene. CDR3 sequence: CASSLFGTANTGELFF. CDR3 nucleotides: TGTGCCAGCAGCTTATTCGGGACAGCAAACACCGGGGAGCTGTTTTTT. Variable domain in full (rest from reference TRBV7-2 and TRBJ2-2): GAGVSQSPSNKVTEKGKDVELRCDPISGHTALYWYRQSLGQGLEFLIYFQGNSAPDKSGLPSDRFSAERTGGSVSTLTIQRTQQEDSAVYLCASSLFGTANTGELFFGEGSRLTVL.

The V call is TRBV19, the J call TRBJ2-6; D is unclear. Looked up from germline, CDR1 is LNHDA and CDR2 is SQIVND (reference sequence). This CDR3 is built from 16 residues. The germline V and J ends were trimmed by 7 bases and 0 bases, with 13 bases remaining between them. CDR3 sequence reads: CASTPLARSGANVLTF. DNA for the CDR3: TGTGCCAGTACTCCTCTCGCGCGCTCTGGGGCCAACGTCCTGACTTTC.

The chain employs TRBV7-8 and TRBJ2-3; D is ambiguous. Germline V gene lookup returns CDR1 SGHVS and CDR2 FQNEAQ. The CDR3 is made up of 14 amino acids. The V and J ends lost 4 bases and 4 bases respectively, with 12 bases between them. The CDR3 DNA sequence: TGTGCCAGCAGCTCACAGCCAGGCTCAGATACGCAGTATTTT. Its translation is CASSSQPGSDTQYF.

This chain joins TRBV7-8 and TRBJ1-5; D may be TRBD1 (5 bases). Germline V gene sequence: CDR1 SGHVS, CDR2 FQNEAQ. Trimming stripped 0 bases from V and 2 bases from J, with 8 bases between. CDR3 size: 15 residues. CDR3 sequence reads: CASSLAQGRNQPQHF. CDR3 coding DNA: TGTGCCAGCAGCTTAGCGCAGGGTCGCAATCAGCCCCAGCATTTT.

The chain carries TRBV19 and TRBJ2-6; 8 bases align to TRBD1. The CDR3 extends over 17 amino acids. V was pared by 3 bases and J by 4 bases, with 8 bases of the junction left unmatched. The germline V gene has CDR1 LNHDA and CDR2 SQIVND (reference sequence). CDR3 amino acids: CASSMRTGSAGANVLTF. The CDR3 bases are TGTGCCAGTAGTATGCGGACAGGGAGTGCCGGGGCCAACGTCCTGACTTTC.